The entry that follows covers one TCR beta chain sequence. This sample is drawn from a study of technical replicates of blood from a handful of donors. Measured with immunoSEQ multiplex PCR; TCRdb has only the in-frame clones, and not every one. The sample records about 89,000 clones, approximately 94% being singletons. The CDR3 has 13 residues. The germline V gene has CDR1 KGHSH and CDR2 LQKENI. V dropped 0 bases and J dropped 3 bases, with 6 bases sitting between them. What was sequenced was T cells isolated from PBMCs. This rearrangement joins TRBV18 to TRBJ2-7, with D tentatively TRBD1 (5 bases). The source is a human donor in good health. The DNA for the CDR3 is TGTGCCAGCTCACCACCGACAGTCTACGAGCAGTACTTC. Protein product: CASSPPTVYEQYF. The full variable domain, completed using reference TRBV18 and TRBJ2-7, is NAGVMQNPRHLVRRRGQEARLRCSPMKGHSHVYWYRQLPEEGLKFMVYLQKENIIDESGMPKERFSAEFPKEGPSILRIQQVVRGDSAAYFCASSPPTVYEQYFGPGTRLTVT.